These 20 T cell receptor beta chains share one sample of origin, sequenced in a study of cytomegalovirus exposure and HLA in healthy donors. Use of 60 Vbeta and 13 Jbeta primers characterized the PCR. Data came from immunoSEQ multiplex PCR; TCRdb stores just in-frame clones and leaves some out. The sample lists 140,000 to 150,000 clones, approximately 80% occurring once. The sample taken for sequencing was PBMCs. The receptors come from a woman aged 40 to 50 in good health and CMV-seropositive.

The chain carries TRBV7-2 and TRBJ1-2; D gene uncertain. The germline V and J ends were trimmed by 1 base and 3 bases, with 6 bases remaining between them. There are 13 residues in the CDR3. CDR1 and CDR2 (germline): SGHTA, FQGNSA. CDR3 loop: CASSLDRYYGYTF. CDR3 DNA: TGTGCCAGCAGCTTAGATCGGTACTATGGCTACACCTTC.

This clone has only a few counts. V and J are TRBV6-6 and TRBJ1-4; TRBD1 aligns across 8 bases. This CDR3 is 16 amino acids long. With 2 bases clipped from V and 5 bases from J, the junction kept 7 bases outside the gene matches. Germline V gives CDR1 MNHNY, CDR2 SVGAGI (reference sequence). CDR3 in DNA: TGTGCCAGCAGTTACGACAGGGGCCGAGGAAATGAAAAACTGTTTTTT. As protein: CASSYDRGRGNEKLFF.

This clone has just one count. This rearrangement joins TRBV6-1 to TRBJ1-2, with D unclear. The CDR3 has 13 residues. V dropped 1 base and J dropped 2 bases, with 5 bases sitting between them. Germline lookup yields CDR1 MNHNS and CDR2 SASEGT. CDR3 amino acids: CASSEVLNYGYTF. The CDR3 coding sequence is TGTGCCAGCAGTGAAGTTCTCAACTATGGCTACACCTTC.

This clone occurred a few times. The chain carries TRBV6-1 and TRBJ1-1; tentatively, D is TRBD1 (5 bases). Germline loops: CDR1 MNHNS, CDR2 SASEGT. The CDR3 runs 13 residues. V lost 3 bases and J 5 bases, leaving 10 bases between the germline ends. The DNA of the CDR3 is TGTGCCAGCAGTGATCGGGGGGAGACTGAAGCTTTCTTT. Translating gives CASSDRGETEAFF.

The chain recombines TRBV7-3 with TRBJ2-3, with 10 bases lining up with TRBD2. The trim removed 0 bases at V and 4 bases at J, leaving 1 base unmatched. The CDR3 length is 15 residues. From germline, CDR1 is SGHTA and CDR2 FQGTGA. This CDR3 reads CASSLTAGGPDTQYF. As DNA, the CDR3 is TGTGCCAGCAGCTTAACAGCGGGAGGGCCAGATACGCAGTATTTT.

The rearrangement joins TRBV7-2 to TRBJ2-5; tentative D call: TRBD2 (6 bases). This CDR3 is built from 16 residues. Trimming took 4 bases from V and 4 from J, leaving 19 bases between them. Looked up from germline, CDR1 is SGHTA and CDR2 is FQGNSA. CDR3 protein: CASSWPGTRLGETQYF. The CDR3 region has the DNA TGTGCCAGCAGCTGGCCGGGGACTCGTTTAGGAGAGACCCAGTACTTC.

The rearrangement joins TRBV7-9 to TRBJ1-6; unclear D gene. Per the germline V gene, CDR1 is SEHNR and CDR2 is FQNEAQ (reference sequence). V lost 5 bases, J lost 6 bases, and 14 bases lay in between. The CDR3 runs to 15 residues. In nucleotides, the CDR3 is TGTGCCAGCAGCGAAAGGGAGGGTGGTAATTCACCCCTCCACTTT. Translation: CASSEREGGNSPLHF.

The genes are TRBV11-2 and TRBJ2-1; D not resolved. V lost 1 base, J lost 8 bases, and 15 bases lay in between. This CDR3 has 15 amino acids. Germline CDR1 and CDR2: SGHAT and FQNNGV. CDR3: CASSLGGRSNDEQFF. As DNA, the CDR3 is TGTGCCAGCAGCTTAGGCGGTCGGAGTAACGATGAGCAGTTCTTC.

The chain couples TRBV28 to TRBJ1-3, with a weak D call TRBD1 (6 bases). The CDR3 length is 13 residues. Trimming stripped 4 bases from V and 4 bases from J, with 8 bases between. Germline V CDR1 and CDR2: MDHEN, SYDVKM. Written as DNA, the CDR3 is TGTGCCAGCAGTTACGGACAGGGAAACACCATATATTTT. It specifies CASSYGQGNTIYF.

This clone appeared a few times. CDR3 DNA sequence: TGTGCCAGCAGTGCTTCAGGGGCGGATTCACCCCTCCACTTT. Protein: CASSASGADSPLHF. V is TRBV2 and J is TRBJ1-6, with D tentatively TRBD1 (6 bases). In germline, CDR1 is SNHLY, CDR2 FYNNEI. V was pared by 4 bases and J by 8 bases, with 12 bases between. The length of the CDR3 is 14 residues.

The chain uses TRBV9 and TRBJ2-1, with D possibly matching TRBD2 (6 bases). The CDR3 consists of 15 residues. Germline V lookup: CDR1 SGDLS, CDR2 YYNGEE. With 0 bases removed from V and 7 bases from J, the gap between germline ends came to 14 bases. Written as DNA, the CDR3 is TGTGCCAGCAGCGTAGGGGGCCGACTAGGAAATGAGCAGTTCTTC. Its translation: CASSVGGRLGNEQFF.

The CDR3 reads CASSPHGGGRTDTQYF. The CDR3 bases are TGTGCCAGCAGCCCACATGGGGGGGGCCGCACAGATACGCAGTATTTT. The chain joins TRBV28 to TRBJ2-3, with D possibly matching TRBD2 (7 bases). Trimming left V 6 bases short and J 1 base short, with 17 bases between. The CDR3 extends over 16 amino acids. Germline CDR1 is MDHEN and CDR2 is SYDVKM.

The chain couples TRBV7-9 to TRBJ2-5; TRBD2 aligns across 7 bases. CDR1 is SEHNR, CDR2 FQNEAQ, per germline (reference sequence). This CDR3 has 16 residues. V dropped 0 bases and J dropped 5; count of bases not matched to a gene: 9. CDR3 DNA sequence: TGTGCCAGCAGCTTAGCTCTGAGGGGAGGGTTGGAGACCCAGTACTTC. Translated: CASSLALRGGLETQYF.

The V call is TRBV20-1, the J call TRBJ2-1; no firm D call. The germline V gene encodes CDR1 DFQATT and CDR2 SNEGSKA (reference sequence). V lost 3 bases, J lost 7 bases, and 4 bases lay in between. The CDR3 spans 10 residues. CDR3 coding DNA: TGCAGTGCTAGTGCGAATGAGCAGTTCTTC. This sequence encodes CSASANEQFF.

CDR3 sequence: CSVERGSGGPSYNEQFF. In DNA form, the CDR3 reads TGCAGCGTTGAAAGGGGCAGTGGGGGCCCCTCCTACAATGAGCAGTTCTTC. This chain connects TRBV29-1 to TRBJ2-1; D is possibly TRBD1 (6 bases). This CDR3 is 17 amino acids long. The V gene's germline CDR1 is SQVTM and CDR2 ANQGSEA. V was shortened by 2 bases and J by 0 bases, with 17 bases between the two germline ends.

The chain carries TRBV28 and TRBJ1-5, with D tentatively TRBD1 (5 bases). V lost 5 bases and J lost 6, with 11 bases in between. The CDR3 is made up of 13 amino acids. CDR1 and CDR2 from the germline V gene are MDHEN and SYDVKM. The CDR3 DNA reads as TGTGCCAGCAGTCAGGGAGGCAGTCAGCCCCAGCATTTT. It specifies CASSQGGSQPQHF.

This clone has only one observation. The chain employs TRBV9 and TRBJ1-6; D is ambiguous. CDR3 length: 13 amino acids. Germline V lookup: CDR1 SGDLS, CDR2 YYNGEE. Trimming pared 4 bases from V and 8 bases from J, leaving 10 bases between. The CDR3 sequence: CASSPTLHSPLHF. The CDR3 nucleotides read TGTGCCAGCAGCCCGACTCTCCATTCACCCCTCCACTTT. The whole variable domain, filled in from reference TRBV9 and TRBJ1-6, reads DSGVTQTPKHLITATGQRVTLRCSPRSGDLSVYWYQQSLDQGLQFLIQYYNGEERAKGNILERFSAQQFPDLHSELNLSSLELGDSALYFCASSPTLHSPLHFGNGTRLTVT.

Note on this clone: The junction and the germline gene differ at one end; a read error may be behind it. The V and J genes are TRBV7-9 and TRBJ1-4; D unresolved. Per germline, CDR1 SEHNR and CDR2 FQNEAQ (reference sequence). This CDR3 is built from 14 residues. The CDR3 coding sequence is TGTTCCAGCAGCTTTTCCGGGTATGATGAAAAACTGTTTTTT. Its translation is CSSSFSGYDEKLFF.

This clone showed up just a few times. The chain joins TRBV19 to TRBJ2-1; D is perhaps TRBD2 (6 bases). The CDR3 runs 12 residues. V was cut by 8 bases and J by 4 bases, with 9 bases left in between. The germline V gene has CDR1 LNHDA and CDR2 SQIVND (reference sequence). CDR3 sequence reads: CASGTDYNEQFF. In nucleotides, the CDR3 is TGTGCCAGTGGGACTGATTACAATGAGCAGTTCTTC.

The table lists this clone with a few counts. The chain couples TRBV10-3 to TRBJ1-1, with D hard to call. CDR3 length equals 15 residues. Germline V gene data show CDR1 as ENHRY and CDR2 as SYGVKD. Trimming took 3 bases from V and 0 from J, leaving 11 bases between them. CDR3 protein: CAISEKVQLNTEAFF. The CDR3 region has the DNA TGTGCCATCAGTGAAAAAGTACAGTTGAACACTGAAGCTTTCTTT.